Presented here are 12 T cell receptor beta chains from one specimen sequenced in a study of T cells in Graves' hyperthyroidism and ophthalmopathy. Amplification of TCR beta CDR3 regions used RNA as the template. A set of HTBI primers served as the primers for a first-round RT-PCR of the TCR CDR3. TCRdb reprocessed the multiplex PCR reads via MiXCR and lists one record per CDR3 protein. The sample yields more than 500,000 distinct CDR3 sequences, about 16% seen once. The specimen sequenced was blood. These receptors all stem from a woman in her thirties with Graves' ophthalmopathy.

The table lists this clonotype with many counts. This chain connects TRBV6-1 to TRBJ1-5; TRBD1 agrees at 11 bases. Germline CDR1 reads MNHNS; CDR2 reads SASEGT. After removal of 6 bases from V and 3 bases from J, the junction contained 4 bases not matched to a gene. This CDR3 has 15 amino acids. The CDR3 bases are TGTGCCAGCAGGGGGACAGGGGGAAACAATCAGCCCCAGCATTTT. It specifies CASRGTGGNNQPQHF.

This clonotype appeared a few times. This may stem from a read error, because a much larger clone lies one nucleotide away. The CDR3 sequence is CAGSSLRTSGSGYEQYF. The CDR3 DNA reads as TGTGCCGGCAGTTCCCTCCGGACTAGCGGGAGCGGTTACGAGCAGTACTTC. The J gene is TRBJ2-7, the V gene TRBV28, with 13 bases aligning to TRBD2. CDR1 is MDHEN and CDR2 is SYDVKM in the germline V gene. This CDR3 has 17 amino acids.

The sample holds many counts of this clonotype. The chain is built from TRBV3-1 and TRBJ1-5, with 7 bases matching TRBD1. Germline CDR1 is LGHDT and CDR2 is YNNKEL (reference sequence). J was trimmed by 4 bases and V by 4 bases; bases with no gene match: 4. CDR3 length equals 14 residues. The CDR3 loop reads CASSRRGRNQPQHF. The CDR3 coding sequence is TGTGCCAGCAGCCGCAGGGGGAGGAATCAGCCCCAGCATTTT.

This clonotype showed up just a few times. The gene calls are TRBV27 and TRBJ2-7; 7 nucleotides line up with TRBD1. CDR1 MNHEY and CDR2 SMNVEV come from the germline V gene (reference sequence). The V segment lost 5 bases and the J segment 3 bases; nucleotides outside the gene matches: 7. The CDR3 is 14 amino acids. The CDR3 loop reads CASSPRGQHYEQYF. The CDR3 DNA follows: TGTGCCAGCAGTCCGAGGGGACAGCACTACGAGCAGTACTTC.

The sample holds a few counts of this clonotype. The V gene is TRBV6-2 or TRBV6-3, the J gene TRBJ2-1, with D perhaps TRBD1 (5 bases). Trimming removed 10 bases at V and 8 bases at J, with 18 bases between. The length of the CDR3 is 13 residues. Looked up from germline, CDR1 is MNHEY and CDR2 is SVGEGT. CDR3 DNA sequence: TGTGCCATAGGGTTTGGGGCTGGGGATGAGCAGTTCTTC. It codes for CAIGFGAGDEQFF.

This clonotype was seen at least ten times. This sequence joins TRBV7-9 and TRBJ2-1; D is uncertain. The CDR3 covers 13 residues. Trimming cost V 2 bases and J 6 bases, with 8 bases left between them. Germline V gene sequence: CDR1 SEHNR, CDR2 FQNEAQ (reference sequence). The CDR3 region is CASSLPLRNEQFF. CDR3 nucleotide sequence: TGTGCCAGCAGCTTACCCCTCCGCAATGAGCAGTTCTTC.

This clonotype occurred a few times. This chain joins TRBV6-1 and TRBJ2-4, with TRBD1 matching 12 bases. Germline V gene data show CDR1 as MNHNS and CDR2 as SASEGT. With 5 bases clipped from V and 6 bases from J, the junction kept 8 bases outside the gene matches. CDR3 size: 16 residues. In DNA form, the CDR3 reads TGTGCCAGCAGTCTCACCGGGACAGGGGGCGGAAACATTCAGTACTTC. Encoded protein: CASSLTGTGGGNIQYF.

This clonotype was detected ten times or more. CDR3 loop: CASSLPQGSGNEQFF. DNA for the CDR3: TGCGCCAGCAGCTTGCCACAGGGCTCTGGTAATGAGCAGTTCTTC. The V gene is TRBV5-1, the J gene TRBJ2-1, with TRBD1 as a possible D gene (6 bases). V gave up 1 base and J gave up 7 bases, with 15 bases separating them. This CDR3 is 15 amino acids long. Germline assignment: CDR1 SGHRS and CDR2 YFSETQ. Full variable domain (remainder filled in from reference TRBV5-1 and TRBJ2-1): KAGVTQTPRYLIKTRGQQVTLSCSPISGHRSVSWYQQTPGQGLQFLFEYFSETQRNKGNFPGRFSGRQFSNSRSEMNVSTLELGDSALYLCASSLPQGSGNEQFFGPGTRLTVL.

This clonotype occurred many times. This rearrangement joins TRBV20-1 to TRBJ2-7, with 7 bases fitting TRBD1. Trimming at V came to 3 bases and at J to 7 bases, leaving 6 bases not matched to a gene. Germline V gene data show CDR1 as DFQATT and CDR2 as SNEGSKA (reference sequence). This CDR3 region has 12 residues. In nucleotides, the CDR3 is TGCAGTGCTAGCCCGACAGGGTGGGAGCAGTACTTC. This gives the protein CSASPTGWEQYF.

This clonotype was detected many times. The chain recombines TRBV7-2 with TRBJ2-1; no firm D call. V lost 7 bases to trimming and J lost 7 bases, with 8 bases between them. Germline lookup yields CDR1 SGHTA and CDR2 FQGNSA. There are 11 residues in the CDR3. In DNA form, the CDR3 reads TGTGCCAGCACCCAAGCTAATGAGCAGTTCTTC. This sequence encodes CASTQANEQFF.

Ten or more counts support this clonotype. The chain links TRBV6-2 or TRBV6-3 to TRBJ2-7, with 9 bases that match TRBD2. V was clipped by 6 bases and J by 3 bases; unmatched bases: 9. The CDR3 length is 15 residues. Germline values: CDR1 MNHEY, CDR2 SVGEGT. DNA for the CDR3: TGTGCCAGCAGGAACGAGGTAGCGGGAGACTACGAGCAGTACTTC. Translated, it gives CASRNEVAGDYEQYF.

This clonotype was observed at least ten times. The chain recombines TRBV5-8 with TRBJ2-3; D unclear. CDR1 is SGHTS, CDR2 YDEGEE, per germline. The V gene lost 0 bases and the J gene lost 6 bases, with 14 bases spanning the gap. This CDR3 comprises 15 residues. The CDR3 here is CASSLVSGATDTQYF. The CDR3 DNA reads TGTGCCAGCAGCTTGGTCTCAGGAGCCACGGATACGCAGTATTTT.